Included here is one TCR beta chain sequence, with context. Its antigen remains unidentified. Other DNA sequences of this sample code for an identical CDR3. Assay execution took place at the deep level. The protocol was immunoSEQ multiplex PCR, while the TCRdb copy is restricted to in-frame clones and leaves out a portion. This sample has around 2.3 million clones, with more than 90% found just once. The data are from a study of shared clonotypes between healthy human individuals. Study details: The plates for each donor numbered three CD4 naive, three CD4 memory, two CD8 naive and one CD8 memory. Points from the study as a whole: Clonotypes shared by all four sorted-subset donors had higher generation probabilities than non-shared clonotypes.

Trimming removed 7 bases at V and 4 bases at J, with 10 bases between. Looked up from germline, CDR1 is ENHRY and CDR2 is SYGVKD. The CDR3 is 12 residues long. The sequence was collected from a man aged 18 to 29 in good health. The sample was naive CD4+ T cells sorted from blood. Stated subset: CD45RA+ positively selected. V gene TRBV10-3 combines with J gene TRBJ1-2; TRBD1 is a possible D gene (5 bases). CDR3 coding DNA: TGTGCCATCACCCCTGACAGCTATGGCTACACCTTC. Its translation: CAITPDSYGYTF.